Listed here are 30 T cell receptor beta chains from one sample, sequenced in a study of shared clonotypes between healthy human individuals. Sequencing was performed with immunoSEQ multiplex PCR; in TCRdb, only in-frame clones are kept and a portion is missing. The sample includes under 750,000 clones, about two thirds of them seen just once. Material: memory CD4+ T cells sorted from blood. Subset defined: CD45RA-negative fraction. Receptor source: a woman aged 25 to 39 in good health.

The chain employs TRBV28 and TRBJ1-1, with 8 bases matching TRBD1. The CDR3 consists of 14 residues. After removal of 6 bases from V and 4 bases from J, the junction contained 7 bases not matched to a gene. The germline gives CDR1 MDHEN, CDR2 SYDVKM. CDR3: CASRAGGLVTEAFF. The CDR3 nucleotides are TGTGCCAGCAGGGCAGGGGGCCTAGTCACTGAAGCTTTCTTT.

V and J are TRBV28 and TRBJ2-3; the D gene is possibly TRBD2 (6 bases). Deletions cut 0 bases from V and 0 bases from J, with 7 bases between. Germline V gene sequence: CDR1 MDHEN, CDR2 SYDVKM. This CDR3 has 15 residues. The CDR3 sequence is CASSLWRDSTDTQYF. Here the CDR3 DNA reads TGTGCCAGCAGTTTATGGCGGGACAGCACAGATACGCAGTATTTT.

Here the CDR3 reads CASSFLSSYEQYF. The CDR3, as DNA: TGTGCCAGCAGTTTTCTATCTTCCTACGAGCAGTACTTC. The chain links TRBV27 to TRBJ2-7; no clear D gene. Trimming took 3 bases from V and 1 from J, leaving 7 bases between them. This CDR3 is 13 amino acids long. Germline-derived CDR1 and CDR2 are MNHEY and SMNVEV (reference sequence).

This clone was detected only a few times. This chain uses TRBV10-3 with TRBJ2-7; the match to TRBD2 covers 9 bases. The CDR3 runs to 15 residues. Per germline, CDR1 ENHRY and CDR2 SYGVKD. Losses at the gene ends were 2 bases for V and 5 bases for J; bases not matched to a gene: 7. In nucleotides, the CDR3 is TGTGCCATCAGTGAGGGGGCTAGCGGGACGGACGAGCAGTACTTC. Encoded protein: CAISEGASGTDEQYF.

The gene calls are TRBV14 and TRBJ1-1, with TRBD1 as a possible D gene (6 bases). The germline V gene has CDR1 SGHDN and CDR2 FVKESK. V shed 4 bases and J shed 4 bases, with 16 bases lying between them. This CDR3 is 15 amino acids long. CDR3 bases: TGTGCCAGCAGCCTTACAACAGGGTCTTCCACTGAAGCTTTCTTT. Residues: CASSLTTGSSTEAFF. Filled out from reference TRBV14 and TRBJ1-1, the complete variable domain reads EAGVTQFPSHSVIEKGQTVTLRCDPISGHDNLYWYRRVMGKEIKFLLHFVKESKQDESGMPNNRFLAERTGGTYSTLKVQPAELEDSGVYFCASSLTTGSSTEAFFGQGTRLTVV.

The CDR3 bases are TGTGCCAGCAGCGACCGGGACAGTAACACTGAAGCTTTCTTT. Translated, it gives CASSDRDSNTEAFF. J is TRBJ1-1 and V is TRBV6-5; TRBD1 matches 7 bases. CDR3 length: 14 amino acids. CDR1 and CDR2 (germline): MNHEY, SVGAGI. Trimming cost V 6 bases and J 2 bases; bases outside gene matches: 6.

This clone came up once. The CDR3: CASIHGSGPYNEQFF. The DNA of the CDR3 is TGTGCCAGCATCCATGGATCAGGTCCCTACAATGAGCAGTTCTTC. The chain joins TRBV7-9 to TRBJ2-1, with D uncertain. Trimming took off 7 bases at V and 2 bases at J, with 15 bases between the two ends. Germline V gene sequence: CDR1 SEHNR, CDR2 FQNEAQ (reference sequence). The CDR3 length is 15 residues.

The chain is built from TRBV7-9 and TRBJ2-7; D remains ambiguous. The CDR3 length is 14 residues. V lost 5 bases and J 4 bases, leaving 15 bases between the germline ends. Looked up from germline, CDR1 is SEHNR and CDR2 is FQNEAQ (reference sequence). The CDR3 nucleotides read TGTGCCAGCAGCCTCGGCGGACCCATTTACGAGCAGTACTTC. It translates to CASSLGGPIYEQYF.

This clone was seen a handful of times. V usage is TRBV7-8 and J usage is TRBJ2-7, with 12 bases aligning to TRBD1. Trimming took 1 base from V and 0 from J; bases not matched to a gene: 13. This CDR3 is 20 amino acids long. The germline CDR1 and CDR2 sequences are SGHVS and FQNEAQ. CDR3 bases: TGTGCCAGCAGCTTAGTCGGACATAACTGGGGACAGGGGGCCTCCTACGAGCAGTACTTC. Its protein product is CASSLVGHNWGQGASYEQYF.

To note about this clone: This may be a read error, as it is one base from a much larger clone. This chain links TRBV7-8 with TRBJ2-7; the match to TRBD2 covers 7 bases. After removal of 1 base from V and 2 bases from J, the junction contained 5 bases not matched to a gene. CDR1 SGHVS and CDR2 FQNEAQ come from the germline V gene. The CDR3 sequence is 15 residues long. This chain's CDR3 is CASSLGLAETYEQYF. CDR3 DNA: TGTGCCAGCAGCTTAGGGCTAGCGGAGACCTACGAGCAGTACTTC.

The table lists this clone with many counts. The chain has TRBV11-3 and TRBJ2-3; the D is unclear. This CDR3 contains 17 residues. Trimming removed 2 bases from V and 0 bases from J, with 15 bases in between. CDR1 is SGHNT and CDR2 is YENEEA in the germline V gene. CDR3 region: CASSLWAKHPSTDTQYF. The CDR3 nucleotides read TGTGCCAGCAGCTTATGGGCGAAACACCCTAGCACAGATACGCAGTATTTT.

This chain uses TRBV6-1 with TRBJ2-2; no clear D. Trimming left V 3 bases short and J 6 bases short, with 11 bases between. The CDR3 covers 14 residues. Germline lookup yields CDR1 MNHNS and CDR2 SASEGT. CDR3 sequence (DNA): TGTGCCAGCAGTGACCCGAACGTCCCCGGGGAGCTGTTTTTT. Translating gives CASSDPNVPGELFF.

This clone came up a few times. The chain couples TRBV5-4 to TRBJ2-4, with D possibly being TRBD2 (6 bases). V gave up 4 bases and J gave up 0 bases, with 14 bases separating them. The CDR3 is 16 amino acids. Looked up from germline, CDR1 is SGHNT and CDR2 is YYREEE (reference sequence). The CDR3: CASSPPGGLAKNIQYF. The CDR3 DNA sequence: TGTGCCAGCAGCCCCCCTGGGGGGTTAGCCAAAAACATTCAGTACTTC. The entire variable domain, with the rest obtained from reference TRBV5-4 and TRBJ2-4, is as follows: ETGVTQSPTHLIKTRGQQVTLRCSSQSGHNTVSWYQQALGQGPQFIFQYYREEENGRGNFPPRFSGLQFPNYSSELNVNALELDDSALYLCASSPPGGLAKNIQYFGAGTRLSVL.

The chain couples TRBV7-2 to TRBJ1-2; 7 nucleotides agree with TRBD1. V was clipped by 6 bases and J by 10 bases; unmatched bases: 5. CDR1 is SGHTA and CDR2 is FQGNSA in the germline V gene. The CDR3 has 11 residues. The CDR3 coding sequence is TGTGCCAGCAGTCGGACAGGAGCCTACACCTTC. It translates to CASSRTGAYTF.

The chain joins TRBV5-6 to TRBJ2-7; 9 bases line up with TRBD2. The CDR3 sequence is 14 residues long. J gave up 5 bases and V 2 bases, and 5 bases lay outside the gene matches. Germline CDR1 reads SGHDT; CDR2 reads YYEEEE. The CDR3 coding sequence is TGTGCCAGCAGCTTAATCGGCGGGAGGGACGAGCAGTACTTC. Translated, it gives CASSLIGGRDEQYF.

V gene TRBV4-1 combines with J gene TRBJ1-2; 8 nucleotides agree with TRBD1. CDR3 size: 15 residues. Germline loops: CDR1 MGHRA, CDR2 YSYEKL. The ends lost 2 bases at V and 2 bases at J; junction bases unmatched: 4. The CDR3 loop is CASSQTGQGNYGYTF. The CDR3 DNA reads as TGCGCCAGCAGCCAAACTGGACAGGGAAACTATGGCTACACCTTC.

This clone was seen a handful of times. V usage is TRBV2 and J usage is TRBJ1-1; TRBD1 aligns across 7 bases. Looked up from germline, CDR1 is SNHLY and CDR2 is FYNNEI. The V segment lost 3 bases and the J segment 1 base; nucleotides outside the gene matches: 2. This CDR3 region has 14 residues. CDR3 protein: CASSDGTENTEAFF. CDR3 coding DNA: TGTGCCAGCAGTGACGGGACAGAGAACACTGAAGCTTTCTTT.

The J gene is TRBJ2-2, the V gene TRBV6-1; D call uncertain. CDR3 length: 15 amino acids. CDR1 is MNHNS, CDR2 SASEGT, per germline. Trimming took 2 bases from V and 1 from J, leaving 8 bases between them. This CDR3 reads CASSESPRNTGELFF. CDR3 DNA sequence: TGTGCCAGCAGTGAATCCCCTCGGAACACCGGGGAGCTGTTTTTT.

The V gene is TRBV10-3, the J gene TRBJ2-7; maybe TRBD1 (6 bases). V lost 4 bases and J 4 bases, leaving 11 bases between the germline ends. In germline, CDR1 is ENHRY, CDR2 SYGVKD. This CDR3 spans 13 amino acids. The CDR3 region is CAISVDRRYEQYF. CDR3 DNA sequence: TGTGCCATCAGTGTCGACAGGAGATACGAGCAGTACTTC.

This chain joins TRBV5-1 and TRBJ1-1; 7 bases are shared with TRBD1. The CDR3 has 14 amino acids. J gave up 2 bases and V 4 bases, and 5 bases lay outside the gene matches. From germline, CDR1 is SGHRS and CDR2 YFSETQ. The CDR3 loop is CASSRTGDNTEAFF. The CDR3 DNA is TGCGCCAGCAGCCGAACAGGGGATAACACTGAAGCTTTCTTT. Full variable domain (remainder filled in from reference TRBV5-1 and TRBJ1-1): KAGVTQTPRYLIKTRGQQVTLSCSPISGHRSVSWYQQTPGQGLQFLFEYFSETQRNKGNFPGRFSGRQFSNSRSEMNVSTLELGDSALYLCASSRTGDNTEAFFGQGTRLTVV.

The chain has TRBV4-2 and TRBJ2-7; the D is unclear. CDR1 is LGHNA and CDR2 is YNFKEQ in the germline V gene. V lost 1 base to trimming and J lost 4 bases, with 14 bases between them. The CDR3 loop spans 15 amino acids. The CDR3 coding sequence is TGTGCCAGCAGCCAAGGGTTGTCTACAACTTACGAGCAGTACTTC. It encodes CASSQGLSTTYEQYF.

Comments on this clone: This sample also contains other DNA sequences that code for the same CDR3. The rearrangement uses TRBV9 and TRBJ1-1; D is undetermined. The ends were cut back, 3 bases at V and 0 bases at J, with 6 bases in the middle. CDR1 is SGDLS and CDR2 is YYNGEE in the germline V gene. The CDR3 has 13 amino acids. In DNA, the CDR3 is TGTGCCAGCAGCGCTACGGTGAACACTGAAGCTTTCTTT. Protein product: CASSATVNTEAFF. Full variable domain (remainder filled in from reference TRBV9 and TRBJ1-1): DSGVTQTPKHLITATGQRVTLRCSPRSGDLSVYWYQQSLDQGLQFLIQYYNGEERAKGNILERFSAQQFPDLHSELNLSSLELGDSALYFCASSATVNTEAFFGQGTRLTVV.

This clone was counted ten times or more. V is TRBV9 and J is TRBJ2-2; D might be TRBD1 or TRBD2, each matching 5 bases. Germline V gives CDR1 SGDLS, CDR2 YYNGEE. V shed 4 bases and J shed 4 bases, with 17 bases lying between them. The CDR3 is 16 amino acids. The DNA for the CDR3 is TGTGCCAGCAGCAGACGGGCGAGAGGGGCCACCGGGGAGCTGTTTTTT. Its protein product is CASSRRARGATGELFF.

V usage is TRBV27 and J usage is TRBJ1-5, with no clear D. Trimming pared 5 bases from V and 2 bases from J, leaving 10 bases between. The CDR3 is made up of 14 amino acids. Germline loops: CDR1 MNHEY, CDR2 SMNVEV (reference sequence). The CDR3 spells CASSRGRGNQPQHF. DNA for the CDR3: TGTGCCAGCAGTCGGGGAAGGGGCAATCAGCCCCAGCATTTT.

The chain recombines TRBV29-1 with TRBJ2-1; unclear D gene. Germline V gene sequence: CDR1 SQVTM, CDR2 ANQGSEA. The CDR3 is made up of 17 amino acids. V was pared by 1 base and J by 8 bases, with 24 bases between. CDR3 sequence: CSVEGLGSAPAADEQFF. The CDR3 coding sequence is TGCAGCGTTGAAGGTTTAGGGTCCGCTCCCGCGGCGGATGAGCAGTTCTTC.

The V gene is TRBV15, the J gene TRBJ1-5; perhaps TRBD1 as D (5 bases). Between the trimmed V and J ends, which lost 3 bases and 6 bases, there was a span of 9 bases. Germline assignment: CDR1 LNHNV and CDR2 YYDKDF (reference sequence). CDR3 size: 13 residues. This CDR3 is CATSRGGRQPQHF. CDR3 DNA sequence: TGTGCCACCAGCAGGGGGGGTCGTCAGCCCCAGCATTTT. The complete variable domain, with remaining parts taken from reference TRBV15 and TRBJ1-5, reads DAMVIQNPRYQVTQFGKPVTLSCSQTLNHNVMYWYQQKSSQAPKLLFHYYDKDFNNEADTPDNFQSRRPNTSFCFLDIRSPGLGDTAMYLCATSRGGRQPQHFGDGTRLSIL.

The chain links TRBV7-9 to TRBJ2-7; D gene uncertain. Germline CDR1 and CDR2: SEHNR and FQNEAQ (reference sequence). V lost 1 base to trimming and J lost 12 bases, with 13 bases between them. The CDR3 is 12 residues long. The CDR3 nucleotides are TGTGCCAGCAGCTTAGGGTCCCCAAGTCGGTACTTC. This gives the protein CASSLGSPSRYF.

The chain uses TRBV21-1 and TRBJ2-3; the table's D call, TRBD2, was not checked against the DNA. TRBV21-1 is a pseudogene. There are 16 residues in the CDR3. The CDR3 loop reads CASSKRSGRTTDTQYF. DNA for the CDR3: TGTGCCAGCAGCAAGAGGAGCGGGAGAACGACAGATACGCAGTATTTT.

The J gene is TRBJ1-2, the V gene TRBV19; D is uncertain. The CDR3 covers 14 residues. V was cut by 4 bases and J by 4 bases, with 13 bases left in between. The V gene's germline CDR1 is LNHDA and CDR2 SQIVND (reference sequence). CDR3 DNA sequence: TGTGCCAGTAGTAGACTGGGTCCTTTCTATGGCTACACCTTC. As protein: CASSRLGPFYGYTF.

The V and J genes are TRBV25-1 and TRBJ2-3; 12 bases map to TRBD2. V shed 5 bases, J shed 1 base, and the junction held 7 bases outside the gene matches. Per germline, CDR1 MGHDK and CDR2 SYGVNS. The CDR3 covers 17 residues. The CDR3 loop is CASSPLGLAGGTDTQYF. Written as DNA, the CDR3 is TGTGCCAGCAGTCCATTGGGACTAGCGGGCGGCACAGATACGCAGTATTTT. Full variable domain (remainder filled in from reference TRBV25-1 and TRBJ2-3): EADIYQTPRYLVIGTGKKITLECSQTMGHDKMYWYQQDPGMELHLIHYSYGVNSTEKGDLSSESTVSRIRTEHFPLTLESARPSHTSQYLCASSPLGLAGGTDTQYFGPGTRLTVL.